This T cell receptor beta chain derives from a study of T cells in Graves' hyperthyroidism and ophthalmopathy. TCR beta CDR3 region amplification was performed from RNA transcripts. The primer set for the first-round RT-PCR of the TCR CDR3 was HTBI. TCRdb reprocessed the multiplex PCR reads via MiXCR and lists one record per CDR3 protein. The data contain 500,000 to 650,000 distinct CDR3 sequences, around 13% of them singletons. This clonotype was picked up a small number of times. Based on clinical symptoms, serum thyroxine and TRAb, thyroid ultrasound and orbital computed tomography, diagnoses were reached. Unmatched junction bases numbered 13, after V lost 1 base and J lost 8 bases. The germline V gene encodes CDR1 MDHEN and CDR2 SYDVKM. The CDR3 extends over 16 amino acids.

The V gene is TRBV28, the J gene TRBJ1-2; TRBD1 aligns across 7 bases. This TCR was sampled from a woman aged 35 to 49 with Graves' hyperthyroidism. Sequenced sample: blood. CDR3 in amino acids: CASSLSVPAQGLGYTF. The CDR3 DNA follows: TGTGCCAGCAGTTTATCGGTCCCCGCACAGGGGCTCGGCTACACCTTC.